This is a list of T cell receptor beta chains from one sample in a study of CD8 T cells in ankylosing spondylitis. TCRdb reanalysed the 5' RACE reads using MiXCR and keeps one entry per CDR3 protein. Of approximately 130,000 distinct CDR3 sequences listed, roughly 10% were seen once; the top ten hold about 4%. What was sequenced was blood, either unsorted or a sorted T cell fraction (not recorded which). These receptors all stem from a female donor with ankylosing spondylitis or in good health (not recorded which). The conserved cysteine and the conserved F or W are not part of the CDR3 here. The order of the fields is J gene, V gene, CDR3 protein.

>TRBJ1-2|TRBV2
ASITGTVQSYGYT
>TRBJ2-7|TRBV28
ASSLWQGTSYEQY
>TRBJ1-4|TRBV12-3/TRBV12-4
ASSSVQGASQEPNEKLF
>TRBJ2-5|TRBV28
ASSFIHETQY
>TRBJ2-1|TRBV3-1
ASSQYFDSDNEQF
>TRBJ2-5|TRBV20-1
SALAGIQETQY
>TRBJ2-5|TRBV5-6
ASSPTTGGLETQY
>TRBJ1-5|TRBV4-2
ASSQEEQPQH
>TRBJ1-2|TRBV7-8
ASSLSGTGGYGYT
>TRBJ2-1|TRBV7-8
ASSASGTNEQF
>TRBJ2-2|TRBV7-8
ASSLAGTGYTGELF
>TRBJ2-1|TRBV11-2
ASSYLGLAGGPFYNEQF
>TRBJ1-6|TRBV29-1
SVRGGDGSPLH
>TRBJ1-5|TRBV15
ATSLDRGNQPQH
>TRBJ2-3|TRBV11-1
ASSQRQREGLGGDTQY
>TRBJ2-7|TRBV5-1
ASSYLDSLRDEQY
>TRBJ2-7|TRBV20-1
SAPTGTVGYEQY
>TRBJ1-2|TRBV12-3/TRBV12-4
ASSLTSNYGYT
>TRBJ1-5|TRBV6-5
ASSLGQGVNQPQH
>TRBJ2-5|TRBV18
ASSLIRQETQY
>TRBJ2-1|TRBV7-9
ASSPGTSGYNEQF
>TRBJ2-2|TRBV5-1
ASSLDRRGELF
>TRBJ2-3|TRBV20-1
SASPGTEADTQY
>TRBJ1-2|TRBV7-3
ASGAPDYGYT
>TRBJ2-1|TRBV5-1
ASSSGLAGLLENEQF
>TRBJ2-3|TRBV5-1
ASSSVASGNDADTQY
>TRBJ2-4|TRBV5-6
ASSSRGLRRNIQY
>TRBJ2-1|TRBV7-3
ASSLIPGHRNEQF
>TRBJ2-7|TRBV7-9
ASSHSSSYEQY
>TRBJ2-6|TRBV6-5
ASSYRTVSGANVLT
>TRBJ2-5|TRBV20-1
SARPGGTQY
>TRBJ1-5|TRBV28
ASSFRQGNQPQH
>TRBJ2-7|TRBV29-1
SVCDRSSYEQY
>TRBJ2-7|TRBV20-1
SAATSRVGEQY
>TRBJ1-2|TRBV5-1
ASSLGQPIYGYT
>TRBJ2-7|TRBV24-1
ATGGGAGESYEQY
>TRBJ2-7|TRBV6-6
ASSYRTGEDYEQY
>TRBJ2-3|TRBV20-1
SARLASHDTQY
>TRBJ2-7|TRBV20-1
SAIRSGNSYEQY
>TRBJ2-1|TRBV11-2
ASSLGGWNEQF
>TRBJ2-5|TRBV5-1
ASSLMLAGGRETQY
>TRBJ2-2|TRBV10-3
AISAGTDPHNTGELF
>TRBJ2-3|TRBV7-6
ASSLAVGWGTDTQY
>TRBJ1-4|TRBV5-1
ASSLDTGNEKLF
>TRBJ1-1|TRBV5-1
ASSLEGRTGTEAF
>TRBJ1-5|TRBV19
ASRARGDNQPQH
>TRBJ2-7|TRBV18
ASSPPQGTYEQY
>TRBJ2-7|TRBV12-3/TRBV12-4
ASSLWETDYEQY
>TRBJ1-1|TRBV20-1
SARGHGDTEAF
>TRBJ1-3|TRBV6-5
ASSYSINLGNTIY
>TRBJ2-1|TRBV30
AWSGLAGGHYNEQF
>TRBJ2-7|TRBV18
ASSGTVSYEQY
>TRBJ2-7|TRBV5-1
ASSFGHELLEQY
>TRBJ1-6|TRBV6-4
ASSDPRGASPLH
>TRBJ2-3|TRBV5-6
ASSLALATSGTDTQY
>TRBJ2-2|TRBV9
ASSTVPPGELF